A single sample gave rise to the 9 T cell receptor beta chains below, sequenced in a study of T cell responses to AZD1222 COVID-19 vaccine (dated by TCRdb to about 2021). The time point label corresponds to: baseline before first vaccination. Library creation used the immunoSEQ multiplex PCR assay. Imported from immuneACCESS, the table was reduced by TCRdb to in-frame sequences with V and J called. These copies leave out some clones; in studies compared against another copy, an unresolved V gene accounts for under half, and the cause of the remainder is not known. Recorded for this sample are about 170,000 clones; around 90% of them occurred a single time. Less than 3% of the sample lies in the top ten. Sample: peripheral blood, taken on day 0 of AZD1222 vaccination. These receptors were taken from an adult in good health.

This chain links TRBV6-4 with TRBJ1-2, with 9 bases that match TRBD1. The CDR3 sequence is 16 residues long. The V gene end was trimmed by 0 bases and the J gene end by 7 bases; junction bases not matched to a gene: 9. Germline values: CDR1 MRHNA, CDR2 SNTAGT. The CDR3 coding sequence is TGTGCCAGCAGTGACTCTCCGGGACAGGGCGTGAGTGGCTACACCTTC. Residues: CASSDSPGQGVSGYTF.

The V gene is TRBV10-1, the J gene TRBJ2-7; TRBD2 aligns across 7 bases. The CDR3 runs to 16 residues. The V gene's germline CDR1 is WNHNN and CDR2 SYGVQD (reference sequence). Trimming at V came to 3 bases and at J to 2 bases, leaving 10 bases not matched to a gene. The CDR3 DNA sequence: TGCGCCAGCAGTGACCCGATTCGGGGGGACCCCTACGAGCAGTACTTC. It specifies CASSDPIRGDPYEQYF.

In this sample, this clone turned up once. V is TRBV19 and J is TRBJ1-3; D uncertain. The CDR3 consists of 15 residues. V dropped 6 bases and J dropped 1 base, with 13 bases sitting between them. Germline CDR1 and CDR2: LNHDA and SQIVND (reference sequence). In DNA form, the CDR3 reads TGTGCCAGTAGCATGGACTTCCCTTCTGGAAACACCATATATTTT. Translation: CASSMDFPSGNTIYF. The full variable domain, with the rest looked up from reference TRBV19 and TRBJ1-3, is DGGITQSPKYLFRKEGQNVTLSCEQNLNHDAMYWYRQDPGQGLRLIYYSQIVNDFQKGDIAEGYSVSREKKESFPLTVTSAQKNPTAFYLCASSMDFPSGNTIYFGEGSWLTVV.

The chain carries TRBV10-1 and TRBJ1-1, with TRBD1 as a possible D gene (5 bases). V lost 3 bases, J lost 0 bases, and 14 bases lay in between. The CDR3 has 16 amino acids. Germline V lookup: CDR1 WNHNN, CDR2 SYGVQD (reference sequence). CDR3 residues: CASSDQVEGLNTEAFF. CDR3 nucleotide sequence: TGCGCCAGCAGTGATCAGGTCGAGGGGTTGAACACTGAAGCTTTCTTT.

This clone has just a few counts. V gene TRBV10-3 combines with J gene TRBJ2-3; TRBD2 might be the D (6 bases). Looked up from germline, CDR1 is ENHRY and CDR2 is SYGVKD. There are 16 residues in the CDR3. The germline V and J ends were trimmed by 6 bases and 3 bases, with 19 bases remaining between them. The CDR3, as DNA: TGTGCCATCAGCAGACTCCCGGGACGGGAGACAGATACGCAGTATTTT. Amino acids: CAISRLPGRETDTQYF.

This rearrangement joins TRBV28 to TRBJ1-1; D is unresolved. V lost 1 base to trimming and J lost 7 bases, with 7 bases between them. The CDR3 covers 12 residues. In germline, CDR1 is MDHEN, CDR2 SYDVKM. Here the CDR3 DNA reads TGTGCCAGCAGTTTATTACAGTTTGAAGCTTTCTTT. It codes for CASSLLQFEAFF.

The rearrangement joins TRBV19 to TRBJ2-7; 7 bases fit TRBD2. The V and J ends lost 6 bases and 0 bases, in that order; junction bases with no gene match: 8. The CDR3 extends over 15 amino acids. The germline V gene has CDR1 LNHDA and CDR2 SQIVND (reference sequence). CDR3 amino acids: CASSLLAKSSYEQYF. The DNA of the CDR3 is TGTGCCAGTAGCTTACTAGCGAAGAGCTCCTACGAGCAGTACTTC.

The rearrangement links TRBV7-6 to TRBJ2-7; D possibly corresponds to TRBD2 (5 bases). This CDR3 comprises 20 residues. V was pared by 1 base and J by 3 bases, with 28 bases between. Germline V lookup: CDR1 SGHVS, CDR2 FNYEAQ. The CDR3 loop reads CASSLGWRAEGEGLYYEQYF. DNA of the CDR3: TGTGCCAGCAGCTTAGGCTGGCGTGCGGAAGGTGAAGGACTTTACTACGAGCAGTACTTC.

The chain couples TRBV5-4 to TRBJ2-1, with TRBD2 matching over 14 bases. The CDR3 sequence is 16 residues long. Germline trimming cut 4 bases from V and 5 bases from J; bases unmatched to any gene: 5. Germline V gene sequence: CDR1 SGHNT, CDR2 YYREEE (reference sequence). CDR3 DNA: TGTGCCAGCAGCCCCGGGACTAGCGGGGGCCACAATGAGCAGTTCTTC. This gives the protein CASSPGTSGGHNEQFF.